There are a few counts of the clone carrying this T cell receptor (beta chain). Antigen unknown. This specimen belongs to a study of response to subunit inactivated influenza vaccine. Germline assignment: CDR1 LGHDT and CDR2 YNNKEL (reference sequence). The CDR3 has 14 amino acids. The germline V and J ends were trimmed by 3 bases and 7 bases, with 10 bases remaining between them. Study results and caveats: After each seasonal influenza vaccination, few new T cells are recruited, the authors suggested.

Each CDR3 protein gets one entry after TCRdb re-called the RT-PCR reads with MiXCR. The data show around 750,000 distinct CDR3 sequences, with about 20% seen just once and around 9.6% held by the top ten. V and J are TRBV3-1 and TRBJ1-6, with a weak D call TRBD1 (5 bases). Source: PBMCs from blood, taken 5 days after vaccination. This sequence was found in a man aged 45-65 years who received an inactivated influenza vaccine. The CDR3 loop is CASSHPQGNSPLHF. As DNA, the CDR3 is TGTGCCAGCAGCCACCCGCAGGGAAATTCACCCCTCCACTTT.